The 24 T cell receptor beta chains in this list originate from one sample, sequenced in a study of blood T cell repertoires in COVID-19. The repertoire was sequenced with immunoSEQ multiplex PCR; TCRdb's copy has only in-frame clones and lacks some. The sample lists approximately 210,000 clones; roughly 80% were seen once. Sequencing input: peripheral blood. These receptors all stem from a human donor in a cohort sampled during active COVID-19.

The chain has TRBV15 and TRBJ1-6, with D hard to call. The germline V and J ends were trimmed by 2 bases and 7 bases, with 9 bases remaining between them. The CDR3 is made up of 14 amino acids. Germline loops: CDR1 LNHNV, CDR2 YYDKDF (reference sequence). The CDR3 bases are TGTGCCACCAGCAGACCGAACGGGAATTCACCCCTCCACTTT. Translating gives CATSRPNGNSPLHF.

The chain recombines TRBV24-1 with TRBJ2-1; 10 positions agree with TRBD2. CDR1 is KGHDR, CDR2 SFDVKD, per germline. Unmatched junction bases numbered 3, after V lost 9 bases and J lost 2 bases. This CDR3 region has 14 residues. The CDR3 nucleotides are TGTGCCACCGGGACTAGCGTCGCCTACAATGAGCAGTTCTTC. This codes for CATGTSVAYNEQFF.

The chain links TRBV14 to TRBJ1-1; 7 bases match TRBD1. The CDR3 covers 13 residues. V trimming: 4 bases; J trimming: 4 bases; junction bases outside the gene matches: 3. In germline, CDR1 is SGHDN, CDR2 FVKESK. DNA for the CDR3: TGTGCCAGCAGCCGTCAGGGGGTCACTGAAGCTTTCTTT. This codes for CASSRQGVTEAFF. Together with reference TRBV14 and TRBJ1-1, the CDR3 gives the full variable domain: EAGVTQFPSHSVIEKGQTVTLRCDPISGHDNLYWYRRVMGKEIKFLLHFVKESKQDESGMPNNRFLAERTGGTYSTLKVQPAELEDSGVYFCASSRQGVTEAFFGQGTRLTVV.

This sequence joins TRBV6-5 and TRBJ2-2; D is perhaps TRBD2 (6 bases). Germline lookup yields CDR1 MNHEY and CDR2 SVGAGI. The CDR3 is made up of 15 amino acids. The V gene lost 7 bases and the J gene lost 0 bases, with 12 bases spanning the gap. This CDR3 is CASTGGGTNTGELFF. In DNA, the CDR3 is TGTGCCAGCACCGGGGGAGGAACGAACACCGGGGAGCTGTTTTTT.

This clone turned up a few times. The V gene is TRBV6-4, the J gene TRBJ1-2, with 7 bases aligning to TRBD1. Germline V gene data show CDR1 as MRHNA and CDR2 as SNTAGT. V shed 6 bases and J 0 bases; nucleotides not matched to a gene: 4. The CDR3 is made up of 14 amino acids. The CDR3 spells CASSPGTANYGYTF. CDR3 nucleotide sequence: TGTGCCAGCAGCCCGGGGACAGCTAACTATGGCTACACCTTC.

This clone came up once. The chain links TRBV2 to TRBJ1-2, with TRBD1 identical over 9 bases. J lost 4 bases, V lost 1 base, and 7 bases had no gene match. The CDR3 consists of 16 residues. CDR1 and CDR2 from the germline V gene are SNHLY and FYNNEI. Here the CDR3 reads CASSEGDRVGSYGYTF. The CDR3 nucleotides are TGTGCCAGCAGTGAAGGGGACAGGGTAGGGTCCTATGGCTACACCTTC.

This rearrangement joins TRBV11-2 to TRBJ1-1; D uncertain. With 3 bases removed from V and 2 bases from J, the gap between germline ends came to 7 bases. This CDR3 is built from 13 residues. Germline assignment: CDR1 SGHAT and CDR2 FQNNGV. CDR3 nucleotide sequence: TGTGCCAGCAGCTTCGCGTTAAACACTGAAGCTTTCTTT. This translates into CASSFALNTEAFF.

V gene TRBV2 combines with J gene TRBJ1-1; perhaps TRBD1 as D (5 bases). Deletions cut 3 bases from V and 1 base from J, with 9 bases between. CDR1 is SNHLY, CDR2 FYNNEI, per germline. The CDR3 has 14 residues. CDR3 coding DNA: TGTGCCAGCAGTGATTACAGGAGGAACACTGAAGCTTTCTTT. Protein sequence: CASSDYRRNTEAFF.

The sample holds a few counts of this clone. This chain connects TRBV11-3 to TRBJ2-5; 7 nucleotides agree with TRBD1. The J segment lost 1 base and the V segment lost 5 bases, leaving 4 bases of the junction unmatched. Germline V gene data show CDR1 as SGHNT and CDR2 as YENEEA. The CDR3 has 14 amino acids. The CDR3 reads CASSLTGVQETQYF. The CDR3 bases are TGTGCCAGCAGCCTAACAGGGGTCCAAGAGACCCAGTACTTC.

The table lists this clone with a few counts. J is TRBJ2-4 and V is TRBV5-6; D might be TRBD1 (5 bases). V lost 3 bases and J 8 bases, leaving 24 bases between the germline ends. The CDR3 runs to 17 residues. Per the germline V gene, CDR1 is SGHDT and CDR2 is YYEEEE. Written as DNA, the CDR3 is TGTGCCAGCAGCTCCCCCACGGTGGCAGGACAACCCGACATTCAGTACTTC. Protein: CASSSPTVAGQPDIQYF.

CDR3 sequence (DNA): TGTGCCAGCAGCTCTCGACAGACAATGAACACTGAAGCTTTCTTT. This gives the protein CASSSRQTMNTEAFF. This rearrangement joins TRBV5-5 to TRBJ1-1, with D possibly matching TRBD1 (5 bases). Looked up from germline, CDR1 is SGHKS and CDR2 is YYEKEE (reference sequence). The germline V and J ends were trimmed by 3 bases and 0 bases, with 12 bases remaining between them. The length of the CDR3 is 15 residues. Together with reference TRBV5-5 and TRBJ1-1, the CDR3 gives the full variable domain: DAGVTQSPTHLIKTRGQQVTLRCSPISGHKSVSWYQQVLGQGPQFIFQYYEKEERGRGNFPDRFSARQFPNYSSELNVNALLLGDSALYLCASSSRQTMNTEAFFGQGTRLTVV.

The chain uses TRBV19 and TRBJ1-1; possible D gene TRBD1, 5 bases. Per the germline V gene, CDR1 is LNHDA and CDR2 is SQIVND (reference sequence). The V end lost 5 bases, the J end lost 2 bases, and 18 bases lay between the germline ends. The CDR3 is 16 residues long. CDR3 nucleotide sequence: TGTGCCAGTAGTTCCGGGGGGAGAACGGGAAACACTGAAGCTTTCTTT. Protein sequence: CASSSGGRTGNTEAFF. Full variable domain (remainder filled in from reference TRBV19 and TRBJ1-1): DGGITQSPKYLFRKEGQNVTLSCEQNLNHDAMYWYRQDPGQGLRLIYYSQIVNDFQKGDIAEGYSVSREKKESFPLTVTSAQKNPTAFYLCASSSGGRTGNTEAFFGQGTRLTVV.

This clone was counted a single time. The genes are TRBV10-3 and TRBJ2-7, with 7 bases identical to TRBD2. Trimming at V came to 5 bases and at J to 3 bases, leaving 7 bases not matched to a gene. CDR1 is ENHRY, CDR2 SYGVKD, per germline. The CDR3 is 14 residues long. CDR3 in amino acids: CAISPAGGSYEQYF. The DNA of the CDR3 is TGTGCCATCAGTCCCGCCGGGGGGAGCTACGAGCAGTACTTC.

This clone showed up just a few times. The chain joins TRBV6-5 to TRBJ2-7, with 7 bases matching TRBD1. The CDR3 totals 13 residues. Unmatched junction bases numbered 4, after V lost 3 bases and J lost 5 bases. CDR1 and CDR2 (germline): MNHEY, SVGAGI. The CDR3 DNA reads TGTGCCAGCAGTTATAGCAGGGGGAACGAGCAGTACTTC. The encoded protein is CASSYSRGNEQYF.

The chain employs TRBV19 and TRBJ1-5; 7 bases are a match to TRBD1. There are 16 residues in the CDR3. V dropped 1 base and J dropped 1; count of bases not matched to a gene: 4. Looked up from germline, CDR1 is LNHDA and CDR2 is SQIVND (reference sequence). This chain's CDR3 is CASSIGDRGSNQPQHF. The CDR3 coding sequence is TGTGCCAGTAGTATAGGGGACAGAGGGAGCAATCAGCCCCAGCATTTT.

This clone has only a few counts. The V and J genes are TRBV15 and TRBJ1-6, with 8 bases that match TRBD1. The V and J ends lost 6 bases and 10 bases, in that order; junction bases with no gene match: 11. The germline gives CDR1 LNHNV, CDR2 YYDKDF (reference sequence). The CDR3 runs to 15 residues. The CDR3 sequence is CATSTSTGARSPLHF. In DNA, the CDR3 is TGTGCCACCAGTACCTCGACAGGGGCTCGATCACCCCTCCACTTT.

The genes are TRBV27 and TRBJ2-7; perhaps TRBD1 as D (5 bases). With 5 bases removed from V and 4 bases from J, the gap between germline ends came to 12 bases. The CDR3 has 13 amino acids. Per germline, CDR1 MNHEY and CDR2 SMNVEV (reference sequence). The chain's CDR3 is CASSLLQGYEQYF. The CDR3 DNA is TGTGCCAGCAGTCTACTCCAGGGTTACGAGCAGTACTTC.

This rearrangement joins TRBV4-3 to TRBJ2-7, with D perhaps TRBD1 (6 bases). V lost 4 bases to trimming and J lost 0 bases, with 13 bases between them. Germline loops: CDR1 LGHNA, CDR2 YSLEER. The CDR3 contains 15 residues. CDR3 in DNA: TGCGCCAGCAGCCCCGGGTGGGACACCTCCTACGAGCAGTACTTC. Its translation: CASSPGWDTSYEQYF.

This clone was seen only a few times. This chain connects TRBV19 to TRBJ1-2; weak D call: TRBD1 (5 bases). This CDR3 comprises 12 residues. The V and J ends lost 7 bases and 4 bases respectively, with 10 bases between them. CDR1 and CDR2 from the germline V gene are LNHDA and SQIVND (reference sequence). The CDR3 sequence: CASIKQGYGYTF. In DNA, the CDR3 is TGTGCCAGTATTAAGCAGGGCTATGGCTACACCTTC.

V usage is TRBV4-2 and J usage is TRBJ1-5, with D possibly TRBD1 on 5 matching bases. The CDR3 extends over 15 amino acids. Looked up from germline, CDR1 is LGHNA and CDR2 is YNFKEQ. V lost 1 base and J lost 3, with 10 bases in between. The CDR3 DNA sequence: TGTGCCAGCAGCCAAGGCGGGACCTCCAATCAGCCCCAGCATTTT. As protein: CASSQGGTSNQPQHF.

This sequence joins TRBV6-5 and TRBJ2-2; D perhaps matches TRBD2 (6 bases). The CDR3 totals 14 residues. Germline V gene sequence: CDR1 MNHEY, CDR2 SVGAGI. V was trimmed by 6 bases and J by 0 bases, leaving 8 bases between them. The CDR3 is CASRGGPNTGELFF. The CDR3 coding sequence is TGTGCCAGCAGGGGGGGACCGAACACCGGGGAGCTGTTTTTT.

This clone was seen once. The chain joins TRBV28 to TRBJ1-1; no definite D call. Germline V lookup: CDR1 MDHEN, CDR2 SYDVKM. The CDR3 is made up of 15 amino acids. Trimming took off 5 bases at V and 0 bases at J, with 13 bases between the two ends. CDR3 nucleotide sequence: TGTGCCAGCAGTGACACTTGGAACATGAACACTGAAGCTTTCTTT. This codes for CASSDTWNMNTEAFF.

The genes are TRBV10-1 and TRBJ1-5, with 8 bases matching TRBD1. Germline values: CDR1 WNHNN, CDR2 SYGVQD (reference sequence). The CDR3 loop spans 14 amino acids. Unmatched junction bases numbered 10, after V lost 8 bases and J lost 7 bases. As DNA, the CDR3 is TGCGCCAGCGGCCGACAGGGGAAACGACAGCCCCAGCATTTT. It translates to CASGRQGKRQPQHF.

The V and J genes are TRBV6-5 and TRBJ2-7; no definite D call. The CDR3 extends over 13 amino acids. The V gene's germline CDR1 is MNHEY and CDR2 SVGAGI. Trimming left V 2 bases short and J 2 bases short, with 7 bases between. Written as DNA, the CDR3 is TGTGCCAGCAGTTACGCAACGGCCTACGAGCAGTACTTC. Its translation: CASSYATAYEQYF.